This T cell receptor beta chain originates from a study of blood T cell repertoires in COVID-19. V dropped 2 bases and J dropped 4 bases, with 12 bases sitting between them. Germline V gene data show CDR1 as MNHNS and CDR2 as SASEGT. The CDR3 loop spans 15 amino acids. Method: immunoSEQ multiplex PCR; TCRdb's copy keeps in-frame clones and lacks some. The sample has about 170,000 clones, more than 60% seen once. This TCR derives from a man aged 55-75 years with acute or convalescent COVID-19. The sequencing sample was made of peripheral blood. The rearrangement uses TRBV6-1 and TRBJ1-5; the D gene is possibly TRBD1 (6 bases). The CDR3 region is CASSEMGQGNQPQHF. The DNA of the CDR3 is TGTGCCAGCAGTGAAATGGGGCAGGGGAATCAGCCCCAGCATTTT.